This T cell receptor (beta chain) derives from a study of sequential checkpoint blockade in melanoma. Study-level information: Arm A got nivolumab then ipilimumab; arm B the reverse, 1:1. Both treatment sequences were followed by maintenance nivolumab.

Treatment here: randomized to nivolumab then ipilimumab (arm A) or the reverse (arm B). No patient had prior DNA-damaging chemotherapy. From thawed PBMCs, live CD3+CD8+ cells negative for CD19 and CD56 were sorted. The CDR3 runs 15 residues. Trimming left V 6 bases short and J 3 bases short, with 15 bases between. CDR1 is SQVTM, CDR2 ANQGSEA, per germline. Generated by immunoSEQ multiplex PCR, the TCRdb table keeps only in-frame clones and is missing some. The repertoire includes 25,000 to 35,000 clones, 77% of them detected once, and roughly 23% sits in the top ten. The specimen was CD8+ T cells sorted from blood (inferred from file names), collected from a patient given nivolumab and ipilimumab in sequence. This sequence was found in a human donor with melanoma. This sequence joins TRBV29-1 and TRBJ2-6, with D maybe TRBD2 (6 bases). Here the CDR3 DNA reads TGCAGCGTGCGCGGCGGGGCTGGTGGGGCCAACGTCCTGACTTTC. It is translated as CSVRGGAGGANVLTF.